These T cell receptor beta chains were read from a single sample in a study of shared clonotypes between healthy human individuals. The assay was immunoSEQ multiplex PCR, and TCRdb's table has in-frame clones only and misses some. Of almost 700,000 clones listed, about 91% are singletons. Sequencing was performed on naive CD8+ T cells sorted from blood. Every receptor here comes from a man under 40 in good health. Each CDR3 is given with its conserved first and last residue. D genes are given only for firm matches. Some rows mark clone size as missing; the rest say once, few, many or name a class of expanded clone.

>-|13|TRBJ2-7|-|TRBV27
CASSFGQIYEQYF
TGTGCCAGCAGTTTCGGACAGATCTACGAGCAGTACTTC
>-|15|TRBJ2-7|-|TRBV28
CASSLVLGEMYEQYF
TGTGCCAGCAGTTTAGTTTTGGGGGAGATGTACGAGCAGTACTTC
>-|14|TRBJ2-7|-|TRBV29-1
CSVENRQVQGEQYF
TGCAGCGTTGAGAACAGACAAGTTCAGGGAGAGCAGTACTTC
>once|15|TRBJ2-7|TRBD2|TRBV7-9
CASSSGTSGRYEQYF
TGTGCCAGCAGCTCGGGGACTAGCGGGAGGTACGAGCAGTACTTC
>once|14|TRBJ2-7|-|TRBV6-6
CASSYREFQDEQYF
TGTGCCAGCAGTTACCGAGAGTTTCAGGACGAGCAGTACTTC
>-|13|TRBJ1-4|-|TRBV10-3
CAIRIATNEKLFF
TGTGCCATCAGGATTGCAACTAATGAAAAACTGTTTTTT
>-|15|TRBJ2-1|TRBD2|TRBV7-8
CASSLGAGRNNEQFF
TGTGCCAGCAGCTTAGGAGCGGGACGGAACAATGAGCAGTTCTTC
>-|16|TRBJ1-3|-|TRBV29-1
CSVEGTLGSSGNTIYF
TGCAGCGTTGAAGGGACACTGGGGTCCTCTGGAAACACCATATATTTT
>few|13|TRBJ2-7|TRBD2|TRBV7-9
CASSFGEGEEQYF
TGTGCCAGCAGCTTTGGGGAGGGAGAAGAGCAGTACTTC
>-|14|TRBJ2-1|-|TRBV7-9
CASSPSTLAYEQFF
TGTGCCAGCAGCCCTTCCACACTAGCCTATGAGCAGTTCTTC
>-|13|TRBJ2-7|-|TRBV27
CASSSGLIYEQYF
TGTGCCAGCAGTTCCGGACTCATCTACGAGCAGTACTTC
>-|13|TRBJ2-5|-|TRBV7-8
CASSWTEQETQYF
TGTGCCAGCAGCTGGACAGAGCAAGAGACCCAGTACTTC
>-|13|TRBJ2-7|-|TRBV27
CASSFNRVYEQYF
TGTGCCAGCAGTTTCAACAGGGTCTACGAGCAGTACTTC
>-|13|TRBJ1-2|TRBD1|TRBV29-1
CSVLWQGAYGYTF
TGCAGCGTTTTGTGGCAGGGGGCCTATGGCTACACCTTC
>-|15|TRBJ2-7|-|TRBV5-6
CASSLEGGGALEQYF
TGTGCCAGCAGCTTGGAGGGGGGAGGGGCCCTCGAGCAGTACTTC
>-|16|TRBJ2-7|-|TRBV15
CATSSLTGLSAREQYF
TGTGCCACCAGCAGTCTTACAGGGTTATCAGCGCGCGAGCAGTACTTC
>-|12|TRBJ2-2|-|TRBV19
CASSIRSGELFF
TGTGCCAGTAGTATACGTTCCGGGGAGCTGTTTTTT
>-|19|TRBJ2-2|TRBD2|TRBV7-9
CASSSQGFWTSGRTGELFF
TGTGCCAGCAGCTCCCAGGGGTTCTGGACTAGCGGGAGAACCGGGGAGCTGTTTTTT